The clone carrying this T cell receptor beta chain was counted once. Its antigen is unknown. One end of the junction is discordant with germline, which a read error may explain. The PCR made use of 60 Vbeta and 13 Jbeta primers. TCRdb's copy holds only in-frame clones and misses some; the assay was immunoSEQ multiplex PCR. The data contain some 150,000 clones, 70% to 85% of them singletons. These data come from a study of cytomegalovirus exposure and HLA in healthy donors. Background on the study: Prior work identified about 120 million unique TCR beta sequences in 150 million to 200 million T cells. Whole-study results and caveats: Investigators reported 150 to 200 TCR beta chains as tied to cytomegalovirus. Analysis was carried out at a later point, and it linked a missense DCLRE1C variant to TCR beta V- and J-gene trimming.

CDR1 is SSHAT, CDR2 FNYEAQ, per germline (reference sequence). The CDR3 extends over 18 amino acids. The sequenced sample was PBMCs. The chain recombines TRBV7-7 with TRBJ1-1; TRBD1 matches 7 bases. The TCR sequence derives from a male donor in good health and CMV-seronegative. As DNA, the CDR3 is TGTGCTAGCAGCTTAGGTTTGGAGGGGGCGTATATGAACACTGAAGCTTTCTTT. Residues: CASSLGLEGAYMNTEAFF.